These T cell receptor beta chains were read from a single sample in a study of T-cell memory formation after mild COVID-19. TCRdb passed the 5' RACE reads through MiXCR, listing each CDR3 protein once. The table lists about 190,000 distinct CDR3 sequences, approximately 20% of them singletons. The sequencing sample was made of PBMCs or a T cell subset sorted from them (not recorded which). These TCRs come from an adult woman who had mild COVID-19 (a few samples of this study predate the infection). Cell type and time point are not known. Each CDR3 is given with its conserved first and last residue. Each record gives: CDR3 protein, CDR3 DNA, V gene, J gene, D gene, clone size. D genes are given only for firm matches. A row's size may be missing; if present it is once, few, many or a size class.

CASTWGSQDNSPLHF	TGTGCCAGCACCTGGGGGAGCCAAGATAATTCACCCCTCCACTTT	TRBV7-6	TRBJ1-6	NA	once
CASSLGRGRGNEQFF	TGTGCCAGCAGCTTAGGCAGGGGGCGAGGCAATGAGCAGTTCTTC	TRBV7-2	TRBJ2-1	TRBD1	many
CASTPGAQGESTQYF	TGTGCCAGCACCCCAGGGGCACAGGGCGAGTCGACCCAGTACTTC	TRBV11-2	TRBJ2-5	NA	NA
CASSPADTQYF	TGTGCCAGCAGCCCCGCAGATACGCAGTATTTT	TRBV7-2	TRBJ2-3	NA	many
CASSLPGLAGGAGELFF	TGTGCCAGCAGCTTACCGGGACTAGCGGGAGGGGCCGGGGAGCTGTTTTTT	TRBV7-8	TRBJ2-2	TRBD2	NA
CASSLTGAPYNEQFF	TGTGCCAGCAGCCTGACAGGGGCCCCTTACAATGAGCAGTTCTTC	TRBV5-6	TRBJ2-1	TRBD1	NA
CASSQDRAGATNEKLFF	TGTGCCAGCAGCCAGGACAGGGCCGGTGCAACTAATGAAAAACTGTTTTTT	TRBV7-2	TRBJ1-4	TRBD1	few
CASSETQGNHEQYF	TGTGCCAGCAGTGAAACTCAGGGAAACCACGAGCAGTACTTC	TRBV25-1	TRBJ2-7	NA	NA
CAISEPPGTGNNEQFF	TGTGCCATCAGTGAGCCCCCCGGGACAGGGAATAATGAGCAGTTCTTC	TRBV10-3	TRBJ2-1	TRBD1	few
CATSDLAGGPTGELFF	TGTGCCACCAGTGATTTAGCGGGAGGGCCAACCGGGGAGCTGTTTTTT	TRBV24-1	TRBJ2-2	TRBD2	many
CASSPSTLWRLDRGRTGELFF	TGTGCCAGCTCACCATCAACCCTATGGCGCCTGGACAGGGGGCGGACCGGGGAGCTGTTTTTT	TRBV18	TRBJ2-2	TRBD1	NA